This T cell receptor beta chain was sequenced in a study of cytomegalovirus exposure and HLA in healthy donors. Study-wide background: Prior work identified about 120 million unique TCR beta sequences in roughly 180 million T cells. Most genotyped donors, roughly 80% of fewer than 400, had Caucasian-associated genetic ancestry.

Both 60 Vbeta primers and 13 Jbeta primers went into the PCR. Data came from immunoSEQ multiplex PCR; TCRdb stores just in-frame clones and leaves some out. This table holds fewer than 120,000 clones, approximately 86% found once. The CDR3 is made up of 12 amino acids. Trimming left V 8 bases short and J 0 bases short, with 5 bases between. In germline, CDR1 is SEHNR, CDR2 FQNEAQ (reference sequence). This clone occurred a few times. The TCR comes from a man aged 35-49 years in good health and CMV-seronegative. The sample comprised PBMCs. The V call is TRBV7-9, the J call TRBJ1-5; D gene ambiguous. The CDR3 protein is CASGGSNQPQHF. In DNA form, the CDR3 reads TGTGCCAGCGGCGGTAGCAATCAGCCCCAGCATTTT.